The rows below give T cell receptor beta chains drawn from one sample of a study of blood T cell repertoires in COVID-19. Clones were read by immunoSEQ multiplex PCR, and TCRdb kept only the in-frame ones, dropping some. The data contain approximately 230,000 clones, around 88% of them seen just once; the ten biggest clones take up roughly 6%. Sequencing was carried out using peripheral blood. The receptors originated from a woman in her twenties or thirties with COVID-19, enrolled during active disease. Both conserved end residues are part of each CDR3. D genes are given only for firm matches. Part of the rows lack a size; the others show once, few, many or a class for expanded clones.

j_call	clone_size	d_call	v_call	cdr3_nt	cdr3_aa
TRBJ1-5	.	.	TRBV7-9	TGTGCCAGCAGCTCCGTTCAGGGGTCGGGCAATCAGCCCCAGCATTTT	CASSSVQGSGNQPQHF
TRBJ1-2	few	.	TRBV6-4	TGTGCCAGCAGTCCCCAGGTAGAGAACTATGGCTACACCTTC	CASSPQVENYGYTF
TRBJ1-1	.	.	TRBV10-1	TGCGCCAGCAGCCCCACAGGGTTCGGCACTGAAGCTTTCTTT	CASSPTGFGTEAFF
TRBJ2-1	.	.	TRBV10-2	TGCGCCACCGATTCGGGTCTCAAGCGAAATGAGCAGTTCTTC	CATDSGLKRNEQFF
TRBJ1-1	.	.	TRBV19	TGTGCCAGTCGGGGGGTTTCCACTGAAGCTTTCTTT	CASRGVSTEAFF
TRBJ2-2	.	TRBD2	TRBV5-8	TGTGCCAGCACCTTAGCGGGGGACACCGGGGAGCTGTTTTTT	CASTLAGDTGELFF
TRBJ2-3	.	TRBD1	TRBV19	TGTGCCAGTAGGACAGGGGCGTTTTCGGCAGATACGCAGTATTTT	CASRTGAFSADTQYF
TRBJ2-3	once	TRBD2	TRBV9	TGTGCCAGCAGCGTAGGACTAGCGGGAGGGGAAGATACGCAGTATTTT	CASSVGLAGGEDTQYF
TRBJ2-1	.	TRBD2	TRBV7-2	TGTGCCAGCAGCTTAGCGATCGGGAGGAATGAGCAGTTCTTC	CASSLAIGRNEQFF
TRBJ2-7	.	TRBD1	TRBV6-5	TGTGCCAGCAGTAAGGGACAGGGTTACGAGCAGTACTTC	CASSKGQGYEQYF
TRBJ1-4	.	TRBD1	TRBV5-6	TGTGCCAGCAGCTTCGGGCCGACAGGGGGCGTTGAAAAACTGTTTTTT	CASSFGPTGGVEKLFF
TRBJ1-2	.	.	TRBV6-6	TGTGCCAGCAGTTACTCTTCAGGGGCCAGATATGGCTACACCTTC	CASSYSSGARYGYTF
TRBJ1-2	.	.	TRBV10-2	TGCGCCAGCAGTGAGATGGCATTTTTGAACTATGGCTACACCTTC	CASSEMAFLNYGYTF
TRBJ1-1	.	TRBD1	TRBV5-4	TGTGCCAGCAGCTTGGACAGGGGCCCTGAAGCTTTCTTT	CASSLDRGPEAFF
TRBJ1-2	.	.	TRBV18	TGTGCCAGCTCCCCTAAATCCAACAGGGCTAACTATGGCTACACCTTC	CASSPKSNRANYGYTF
TRBJ1-1	.	.	TRBV2	TGTGCCAGCAACGGACAGATGAACACTGAAGCTTTCTTT	CASNGQMNTEAFF
TRBJ2-1	.	.	TRBV24-1	TGTGCCACCAGTGATGGGTCCCGCAGGGACAATGAGCAGTTCTTC	CATSDGSRRDNEQFF
TRBJ1-1	.	.	TRBV5-6	TGTGCCAGCAGCTTGGCAGGGCCCATGAACACTGAAGCTTTCTTT	CASSLAGPMNTEAFF
TRBJ2-5	few	TRBD2	TRBV5-1	TGCGCCAGCAGCCTGGGACTAGCGGGGGGCCTTGGAGAGACCCAGTACTTC	CASSLGLAGGLGETQYF
TRBJ1-5	.	TRBD1	TRBV10-1	TGCGCCAGCGGGGACAGCGATAGCAATCAGCCCCAGCATTTT	CASGDSDSNQPQHF
TRBJ2-2	.	TRBD2	TRBV9	TGTGCCAGCAGCGTAGCAGGGCTAGCGGGAGTGGTTGACGGGGAGCTGTTTTTT	CASSVAGLAGVVDGELFF
TRBJ1-1	.	.	TRBV6-1	TGTGCCAGCAGTGAATACAGGAGTGAAGCTTTCTTT	CASSEYRSEAFF
TRBJ1-5	.	.	TRBV3-1/TRBV3-2	TGTGCCAGCAGCCAAGGACACCAACAGCCCCAGCATTTT	CASSQGHQQPQHF
TRBJ1-3	few	.	TRBV28	TGTGCCAGCAGTTTACCGGGGTCCGGAGAAAACACCATATATTTT	CASSLPGSGENTIYF
TRBJ2-1	.	.	TRBV18	TGTGCCAGCTCACCTGCCCAGGGGATCTACAATGAGCAGTTCTTC	CASSPAQGIYNEQFF
TRBJ2-1	.	TRBD1	TRBV29-1	TGCAGCGTTAGGACAGGGGCGACTACCTACAATGAGCAGTTCTTC	CSVRTGATTYNEQFF
TRBJ1-2	.	.	TRBV10-1	TGCGCCAGCAGTGACAGGGGTTTCTCTGGCTACACCTTC	CASSDRGFSGYTF
TRBJ2-3	.	.	TRBV9	TGTGCCAGCAGCGGAGACAGGAATCCCACAGATACGCAGTATTTT	CASSGDRNPTDTQYF